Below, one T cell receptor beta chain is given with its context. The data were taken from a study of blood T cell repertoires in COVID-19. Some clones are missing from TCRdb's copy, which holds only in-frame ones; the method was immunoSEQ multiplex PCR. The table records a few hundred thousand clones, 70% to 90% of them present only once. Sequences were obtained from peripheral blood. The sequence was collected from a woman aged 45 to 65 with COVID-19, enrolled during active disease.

CDR3 residues: CASSLSGISEAFF. The DNA for the CDR3 is TGTGCCAGCAGCTTATCAGGGATCTCTGAAGCTTTCTTT. The V call is TRBV7-2, the J call TRBJ1-1; tentatively, D is TRBD1 (5 bases). Deletions cut 2 bases from V and 6 bases from J, with 10 bases between. Germline lookup yields CDR1 SGHTA and CDR2 FQGNSA. CDR3 length: 13 amino acids. Complete variable domain (other parts from reference TRBV7-2 and TRBJ1-1): GAGVSQSPSNKVTEKGKDVELRCDPISGHTALYWYRQSLGQGLEFLIYFQGNSAPDKSGLPSDRFSAERTGGSVSTLTIQRTQQEDSAVYLCASSLSGISEAFFGQGTRLTVV.